This T cell receptor (beta chain) was profiled in a study of blood T cell repertoires in COVID-19. Study at large: From the United States, Italy and Spain came samples of acute and convalescent COVID-19. Nucleic acid was either cDNA or gDNA, and it came from T cells, B-cell-depleted T cells, or PBMCs.

The CDR3 is 16 residues long. V dropped 2 bases and J dropped 0 bases, with 11 bases sitting between them. Germline CDR1 reads KGHSH; CDR2 reads LQKENI. Original handling: The assay estimated nucleated cells by amplifying reference gene primers. Measured with immunoSEQ multiplex PCR; TCRdb has only the in-frame clones, and not every one. V and J calls and clone size follow that table, whereas D and trimming were derived from the DNA. The table records about 400,000 clones, 85% to 90% of them present only once. Recovery meant two consecutive negative NP/OP PCR tests, professional clearance, or resolved symptoms.

The sample consisted of PBMCs or T cells enriched from blood (not recorded which). This receptor was identified in a woman in her 30s who had recovered from COVID-19. The rearrangement uses TRBV18 and TRBJ1-3; D unresolved. CDR3 region: CASSPDVRSSGNTIYF. As DNA, the CDR3 is TGTGCCAGCTCACCAGACGTGCGGAGCTCTGGAAACACCATATATTTT. Combining the CDR3 with reference TRBV18 and TRBJ1-3 gives the whole variable domain NAGVMQNPRHLVRRRGQEARLRCSPMKGHSHVYWYRQLPEEGLKFMVYLQKENIIDESGMPKERFSAEFPKEGPSILRIQQVVRGDSAAYFCASSPDVRSSGNTIYFGEGSWLTVV.